The 22 T cell receptor beta chains listed next were all sequenced from one sample in a study of blood T cell repertoires in COVID-19. The assay was immunoSEQ multiplex PCR, and TCRdb's table has in-frame clones only and misses some. The sample includes over 10,000 clones, 60% to 75% of them seen just once. Material: peripheral blood. All receptors come from a man aged 55 to 70 with COVID-19, enrolled during active disease.

Comments on this clone: The junction shows a germline mismatch at one end, possibly a read error. The rearrangement links TRBV6-1 to TRBJ1-1; D possibly corresponds to TRBD1 (5 bases). From germline, CDR1 is MNHNS and CDR2 SASEGT. This CDR3 is built from 15 residues. The CDR3, as DNA: TGTGCCAGCAATGAATTCGGGGGGAGAGGGACTGAAGCTTTCTTT. Residues: CASNEFGGRGTEAFF.

The chain is built from TRBV5-4 and TRBJ2-5; 10 bases map to TRBD2. Germline V gene data show CDR1 as SGHNT and CDR2 as YYREEE (reference sequence). CDR3 length equals 15 residues. The V segment lost 4 bases and the J segment 13 bases; nucleotides outside the gene matches: 16. The CDR3 DNA reads as TGTGCCAGCAGCGAAAGCGGGGGGGGCCGAGGTCTTCTGTACTTC. The encoded protein is CASSESGGGRGLLYF.

The rearrangement uses TRBV24-1 and TRBJ2-1; 13 nucleotides align to TRBD2. Germline values: CDR1 KGHDR, CDR2 SFDVKD. V shed 1 base and J 7 bases; nucleotides not matched to a gene: 12. There are 19 residues in the CDR3. Written as DNA, the CDR3 is TGTGCCACCAGTGATTTCCGGGGTAAAGGACTAGCGGGAGAGAATGAGCAGTTCTTC. Its translation: CATSDFRGKGLAGENEQFF.

This clone was observed a handful of times. V usage is TRBV27 and J usage is TRBJ2-1, with a possible D match to TRBD2 (6 bases). This CDR3 contains 13 residues. The germline V and J ends were trimmed by 3 bases and 4 bases, with 7 bases remaining between them. Looked up from germline, CDR1 is MNHEY and CDR2 is SMNVEV (reference sequence). CDR3 in DNA: TGTGCCAGCAGTTTGGAGGGTTACAATGAGCAGTTCTTC. Translated: CASSLEGYNEQFF.

CDR3 nucleotides: TGTGCCAGCAGCGCAGGTATTATGAACACTGAAGCTTTCTTT. This codes for CASSAGIMNTEAFF. J is TRBJ1-1 and V is TRBV9; D is undetermined. V was cut by 3 bases and J by 0 bases, with 9 bases left in between. This CDR3 has 14 amino acids. Per the germline V gene, CDR1 is SGDLS and CDR2 is YYNGEE.

The gene calls are TRBV12-3 or TRBV12-4 and TRBJ2-7; the D gene is possibly TRBD1 (6 bases). CDR3 length: 13 residues. Between the trimmed V and J ends, which lost 8 bases and 3 bases, there was a span of 14 bases. As DNA, the CDR3 is TGTGCCAGCTCACTGACAGGACTCTACGAGCAGTACGTC. It is translated as CASSLTGLYEQYV.

The rearrangement joins TRBV27 to TRBJ2-2; 8 bases agree with TRBD2. This CDR3 spans 18 amino acids. The V gene end was trimmed by 8 bases and the J gene end by 1 base; junction bases not matched to a gene: 15. CDR1 is MNHEY, CDR2 SMNVEV, per germline (reference sequence). DNA for the CDR3: TGTGCCAGCGGAGGGGGGGGAGCGGGGGCGTTGAACACCGGGGAGCTGTTTTTT. Protein sequence: CASGGGGAGALNTGELFF.

The V and J genes are TRBV24-1 and TRBJ1-5, with D perhaps TRBD1 (5 bases). Germline lookup yields CDR1 KGHDR and CDR2 SFDVKD. CDR3 size: 14 residues. V shed 2 bases and J shed 5 bases, with 9 bases lying between them. For the CDR3, the DNA is TGTGCCACCAGTGATTGGTGGGGGGATCAGCCCCAGCATTTT. Encoded protein: CATSDWWGDQPQHF.

This clone is termed medium-sized. The V call is TRBV19, the J call TRBJ2-1; 9 nucleotides align to TRBD2. Trimming removed 6 bases from V and 10 bases from J; junction bases left unmatched: 7. The germline V gene has CDR1 LNHDA and CDR2 SQIVND (reference sequence). The CDR3 is 13 residues long. CDR3 region: CASSTGLAYEQFF. DNA of the CDR3: TGTGCCAGTAGCACTGGACTAGCGTACGAGCAGTTCTTC.

This chain uses TRBV6-5 with TRBJ1-1, with D perhaps matching TRBD1 (6 bases). This CDR3 is built from 14 residues. Trimming cost V 6 bases and J 4 bases, with 15 bases left between them. CDR1 is MNHEY and CDR2 is SVGAGI in the germline V gene. Here the CDR3 DNA reads TGTGCCAGCAGGACGGGGGGCACCCTCACTGAAGCTTTCTTT. This codes for CASRTGGTLTEAFF.

This CDR3 is CASGLREETQYF. The CDR3 coding sequence is TGTGCTAGTGGTTTGCGGGAAGAGACCCAGTACTTC. This rearrangement joins TRBV12-5 to TRBJ2-5, with D uncertain. This CDR3 comprises 12 residues. CDR1 is LGHNT and CDR2 is FRNRAP in the germline V gene. V was pared by 2 bases and J by 3 bases, with 4 bases between.

The chain joins TRBV21-1 to TRBJ2-1; the D call in the table, TRBD2, was not verified against the DNA. TRBV21-1 is termed a pseudogene. The CDR3 sequence is 16 residues long. Written as DNA, the CDR3 is TGTGCCAGCAGCAAAGACACTAGCGGGAGGGCCAATGAGCAGTTCTTC. Amino acids: CASSKDTSGRANEQFF.

The DNA for the CDR3 is TGTGCCAGCAGCCCCCGAATGGGGACTAGCGGGTCTTACGAGCAGTACGTC. Encoded protein: CASSPRMGTSGSYEQYV. J is TRBJ2-7 and V is TRBV11-3; 12 nucleotides agree with TRBD2. CDR1 is SGHNT, CDR2 YENEEA, per germline. After removal of 5 bases from V and 4 bases from J, the junction contained 12 bases not matched to a gene. The CDR3 covers 17 residues.

CDR3 in amino acids: CASSTTGFGNQPQHF. The CDR3 DNA follows: TGTGCCAGTAGCACGACAGGGTTCGGCAATCAGCCCCAGCATTTT. This chain connects TRBV19 to TRBJ1-5; the match to TRBD1 covers 7 bases. The length of the CDR3 is 15 residues. V trimming: 6 bases; J trimming: 2 bases; junction bases outside the gene matches: 7. Germline V gene data show CDR1 as LNHDA and CDR2 as SQIVND (reference sequence). Based on the CDR3 plus reference TRBV19 and TRBJ1-5, the full variable domain is DGGITQSPKYLFRKEGQNVTLSCEQNLNHDAMYWYRQDPGQGLRLIYYSQIVNDFQKGDIAEGYSVSREKKESFPLTVTSAQKNPTAFYLCASSTTGFGNQPQHFGDGTRLSIL.

V gene TRBV11-2 combines with J gene TRBJ2-1; 10 bases align to TRBD2. The CDR3 runs 16 residues. Trimming at V came to 5 bases and at J to 6 bases, leaving 10 bases not matched to a gene. Germline V gene lookup returns CDR1 SGHAT and CDR2 FQNNGV. The DNA of the CDR3 is TGTGCCAGCAGCGAAGCCCCCCGGACTAGCGGCAATGAGCAGTTCTTC. This encodes CASSEAPRTSGNEQFF.

The genes are TRBV28 and TRBJ2-1, with TRBD1 as a possible D gene (6 bases). The CDR3 sequence is 15 residues long. V lost 3 bases and J 3 bases, leaving 12 bases between the germline ends. Germline loops: CDR1 MDHEN, CDR2 SYDVKM. CDR3 sequence: CASSFTGHLYNEQFF. The CDR3 DNA reads TGTGCCAGCAGTTTTACGGGACACCTCTACAATGAGCAGTTCTTC.

This clone occurred a few times. The gene calls are TRBV3-1 (or the pseudogene TRBV3-2) and TRBJ2-7; D not certain. The CDR3 runs to 13 residues. V dropped 1 base and J dropped 6 bases, with 10 bases sitting between them. Germline V gene data show CDR1 as LGHDT and CDR2 as YNNKEL (reference sequence). As DNA, the CDR3 is TGTGCCAGCAGCCAAGTTTCAGGTCTCGAGCAGTACTTC. It is translated as CASSQVSGLEQYF.

The table lists this clone with a few counts. The V call is TRBV5-6, the J call TRBJ1-6; 7 positions agree with TRBD1. The germline gives CDR1 SGHDT, CDR2 YYEEEE. Trimming removed 0 bases from V and 7 bases from J; junction bases left unmatched: 4. The CDR3 is made up of 15 amino acids. The CDR3 coding sequence is TGTGCCAGCAGCTTGGGGGCAGGGGGAAATTCACCCCTCCACTTT. Translation: CASSLGAGGNSPLHF.

The genes are TRBV24-1 and TRBJ2-2; TRBD2 matches at 16 bases. This CDR3 contains 21 residues. V was clipped by 3 bases and J by 6 bases; unmatched bases: 15. Germline values: CDR1 KGHDR, CDR2 SFDVKD. The CDR3 protein is CATSDPLTGTSGRARAGELFF. DNA for the CDR3: TGTGCCACCAGTGATCCCCTGACGGGGACTAGCGGGAGGGCCCGGGCCGGGGAGCTGTTTTTT.

J is TRBJ1-2 and V is TRBV4-3; 8 bases line up with TRBD1. Germline CDR1 and CDR2: LGHNA and YSLEER. V shed 0 bases and J 6 bases; nucleotides not matched to a gene: 0. The CDR3 is 13 residues long. The CDR3 loop reads CASSQEQGDGYTF. CDR3 nucleotide sequence: TGCGCCAGCAGCCAAGAACAGGGGGATGGCTACACCTTC.

The rearrangement uses TRBV5-1 and TRBJ2-7, with 7 positions matching TRBD1. Germline loops: CDR1 SGHRS, CDR2 YFSETQ. V lost 0 bases, J lost 9 bases, and 12 bases stayed unmatched. The CDR3 length is 15 residues. CDR3 amino acids: CASSLGGTVSPGQYF. In DNA, the CDR3 is TGCGCCAGCAGCTTGGGAGGGACAGTTTCCCCCGGGCAGTACTTC.

In regard to this clone: One end of the junction is discordant with germline, which a read error may explain. The chain couples TRBV7-3 to TRBJ2-2, with D perhaps TRBD2 (5 bases). Germline V gene lookup returns CDR1 SGHTA and CDR2 FQGTGA. There are 12 residues in the CDR3. The CDR3 sequence: CASSLWRRGAVF. CDR3 sequence (DNA): TGTGCCAGCAGCTTATGGCGCCGGGGAGCTGTTTTT.